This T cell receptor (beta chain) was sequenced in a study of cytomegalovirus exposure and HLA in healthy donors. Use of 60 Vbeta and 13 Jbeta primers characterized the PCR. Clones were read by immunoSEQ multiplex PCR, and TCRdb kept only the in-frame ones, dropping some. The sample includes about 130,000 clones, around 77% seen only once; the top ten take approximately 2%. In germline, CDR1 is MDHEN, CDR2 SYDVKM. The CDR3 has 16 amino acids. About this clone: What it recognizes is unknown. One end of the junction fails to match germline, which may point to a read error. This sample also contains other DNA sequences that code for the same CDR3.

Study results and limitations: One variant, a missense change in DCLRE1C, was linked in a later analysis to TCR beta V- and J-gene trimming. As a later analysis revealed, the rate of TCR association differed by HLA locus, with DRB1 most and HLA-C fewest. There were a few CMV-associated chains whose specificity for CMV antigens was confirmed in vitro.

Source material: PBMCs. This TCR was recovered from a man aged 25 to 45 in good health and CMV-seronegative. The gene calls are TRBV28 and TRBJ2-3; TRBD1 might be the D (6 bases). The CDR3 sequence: CASSPGTHRDTDTQYF. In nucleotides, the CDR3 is TGCGCCAGCAGTCCCGGGACACATCGGGACACAGATACGCAGTATTTT.